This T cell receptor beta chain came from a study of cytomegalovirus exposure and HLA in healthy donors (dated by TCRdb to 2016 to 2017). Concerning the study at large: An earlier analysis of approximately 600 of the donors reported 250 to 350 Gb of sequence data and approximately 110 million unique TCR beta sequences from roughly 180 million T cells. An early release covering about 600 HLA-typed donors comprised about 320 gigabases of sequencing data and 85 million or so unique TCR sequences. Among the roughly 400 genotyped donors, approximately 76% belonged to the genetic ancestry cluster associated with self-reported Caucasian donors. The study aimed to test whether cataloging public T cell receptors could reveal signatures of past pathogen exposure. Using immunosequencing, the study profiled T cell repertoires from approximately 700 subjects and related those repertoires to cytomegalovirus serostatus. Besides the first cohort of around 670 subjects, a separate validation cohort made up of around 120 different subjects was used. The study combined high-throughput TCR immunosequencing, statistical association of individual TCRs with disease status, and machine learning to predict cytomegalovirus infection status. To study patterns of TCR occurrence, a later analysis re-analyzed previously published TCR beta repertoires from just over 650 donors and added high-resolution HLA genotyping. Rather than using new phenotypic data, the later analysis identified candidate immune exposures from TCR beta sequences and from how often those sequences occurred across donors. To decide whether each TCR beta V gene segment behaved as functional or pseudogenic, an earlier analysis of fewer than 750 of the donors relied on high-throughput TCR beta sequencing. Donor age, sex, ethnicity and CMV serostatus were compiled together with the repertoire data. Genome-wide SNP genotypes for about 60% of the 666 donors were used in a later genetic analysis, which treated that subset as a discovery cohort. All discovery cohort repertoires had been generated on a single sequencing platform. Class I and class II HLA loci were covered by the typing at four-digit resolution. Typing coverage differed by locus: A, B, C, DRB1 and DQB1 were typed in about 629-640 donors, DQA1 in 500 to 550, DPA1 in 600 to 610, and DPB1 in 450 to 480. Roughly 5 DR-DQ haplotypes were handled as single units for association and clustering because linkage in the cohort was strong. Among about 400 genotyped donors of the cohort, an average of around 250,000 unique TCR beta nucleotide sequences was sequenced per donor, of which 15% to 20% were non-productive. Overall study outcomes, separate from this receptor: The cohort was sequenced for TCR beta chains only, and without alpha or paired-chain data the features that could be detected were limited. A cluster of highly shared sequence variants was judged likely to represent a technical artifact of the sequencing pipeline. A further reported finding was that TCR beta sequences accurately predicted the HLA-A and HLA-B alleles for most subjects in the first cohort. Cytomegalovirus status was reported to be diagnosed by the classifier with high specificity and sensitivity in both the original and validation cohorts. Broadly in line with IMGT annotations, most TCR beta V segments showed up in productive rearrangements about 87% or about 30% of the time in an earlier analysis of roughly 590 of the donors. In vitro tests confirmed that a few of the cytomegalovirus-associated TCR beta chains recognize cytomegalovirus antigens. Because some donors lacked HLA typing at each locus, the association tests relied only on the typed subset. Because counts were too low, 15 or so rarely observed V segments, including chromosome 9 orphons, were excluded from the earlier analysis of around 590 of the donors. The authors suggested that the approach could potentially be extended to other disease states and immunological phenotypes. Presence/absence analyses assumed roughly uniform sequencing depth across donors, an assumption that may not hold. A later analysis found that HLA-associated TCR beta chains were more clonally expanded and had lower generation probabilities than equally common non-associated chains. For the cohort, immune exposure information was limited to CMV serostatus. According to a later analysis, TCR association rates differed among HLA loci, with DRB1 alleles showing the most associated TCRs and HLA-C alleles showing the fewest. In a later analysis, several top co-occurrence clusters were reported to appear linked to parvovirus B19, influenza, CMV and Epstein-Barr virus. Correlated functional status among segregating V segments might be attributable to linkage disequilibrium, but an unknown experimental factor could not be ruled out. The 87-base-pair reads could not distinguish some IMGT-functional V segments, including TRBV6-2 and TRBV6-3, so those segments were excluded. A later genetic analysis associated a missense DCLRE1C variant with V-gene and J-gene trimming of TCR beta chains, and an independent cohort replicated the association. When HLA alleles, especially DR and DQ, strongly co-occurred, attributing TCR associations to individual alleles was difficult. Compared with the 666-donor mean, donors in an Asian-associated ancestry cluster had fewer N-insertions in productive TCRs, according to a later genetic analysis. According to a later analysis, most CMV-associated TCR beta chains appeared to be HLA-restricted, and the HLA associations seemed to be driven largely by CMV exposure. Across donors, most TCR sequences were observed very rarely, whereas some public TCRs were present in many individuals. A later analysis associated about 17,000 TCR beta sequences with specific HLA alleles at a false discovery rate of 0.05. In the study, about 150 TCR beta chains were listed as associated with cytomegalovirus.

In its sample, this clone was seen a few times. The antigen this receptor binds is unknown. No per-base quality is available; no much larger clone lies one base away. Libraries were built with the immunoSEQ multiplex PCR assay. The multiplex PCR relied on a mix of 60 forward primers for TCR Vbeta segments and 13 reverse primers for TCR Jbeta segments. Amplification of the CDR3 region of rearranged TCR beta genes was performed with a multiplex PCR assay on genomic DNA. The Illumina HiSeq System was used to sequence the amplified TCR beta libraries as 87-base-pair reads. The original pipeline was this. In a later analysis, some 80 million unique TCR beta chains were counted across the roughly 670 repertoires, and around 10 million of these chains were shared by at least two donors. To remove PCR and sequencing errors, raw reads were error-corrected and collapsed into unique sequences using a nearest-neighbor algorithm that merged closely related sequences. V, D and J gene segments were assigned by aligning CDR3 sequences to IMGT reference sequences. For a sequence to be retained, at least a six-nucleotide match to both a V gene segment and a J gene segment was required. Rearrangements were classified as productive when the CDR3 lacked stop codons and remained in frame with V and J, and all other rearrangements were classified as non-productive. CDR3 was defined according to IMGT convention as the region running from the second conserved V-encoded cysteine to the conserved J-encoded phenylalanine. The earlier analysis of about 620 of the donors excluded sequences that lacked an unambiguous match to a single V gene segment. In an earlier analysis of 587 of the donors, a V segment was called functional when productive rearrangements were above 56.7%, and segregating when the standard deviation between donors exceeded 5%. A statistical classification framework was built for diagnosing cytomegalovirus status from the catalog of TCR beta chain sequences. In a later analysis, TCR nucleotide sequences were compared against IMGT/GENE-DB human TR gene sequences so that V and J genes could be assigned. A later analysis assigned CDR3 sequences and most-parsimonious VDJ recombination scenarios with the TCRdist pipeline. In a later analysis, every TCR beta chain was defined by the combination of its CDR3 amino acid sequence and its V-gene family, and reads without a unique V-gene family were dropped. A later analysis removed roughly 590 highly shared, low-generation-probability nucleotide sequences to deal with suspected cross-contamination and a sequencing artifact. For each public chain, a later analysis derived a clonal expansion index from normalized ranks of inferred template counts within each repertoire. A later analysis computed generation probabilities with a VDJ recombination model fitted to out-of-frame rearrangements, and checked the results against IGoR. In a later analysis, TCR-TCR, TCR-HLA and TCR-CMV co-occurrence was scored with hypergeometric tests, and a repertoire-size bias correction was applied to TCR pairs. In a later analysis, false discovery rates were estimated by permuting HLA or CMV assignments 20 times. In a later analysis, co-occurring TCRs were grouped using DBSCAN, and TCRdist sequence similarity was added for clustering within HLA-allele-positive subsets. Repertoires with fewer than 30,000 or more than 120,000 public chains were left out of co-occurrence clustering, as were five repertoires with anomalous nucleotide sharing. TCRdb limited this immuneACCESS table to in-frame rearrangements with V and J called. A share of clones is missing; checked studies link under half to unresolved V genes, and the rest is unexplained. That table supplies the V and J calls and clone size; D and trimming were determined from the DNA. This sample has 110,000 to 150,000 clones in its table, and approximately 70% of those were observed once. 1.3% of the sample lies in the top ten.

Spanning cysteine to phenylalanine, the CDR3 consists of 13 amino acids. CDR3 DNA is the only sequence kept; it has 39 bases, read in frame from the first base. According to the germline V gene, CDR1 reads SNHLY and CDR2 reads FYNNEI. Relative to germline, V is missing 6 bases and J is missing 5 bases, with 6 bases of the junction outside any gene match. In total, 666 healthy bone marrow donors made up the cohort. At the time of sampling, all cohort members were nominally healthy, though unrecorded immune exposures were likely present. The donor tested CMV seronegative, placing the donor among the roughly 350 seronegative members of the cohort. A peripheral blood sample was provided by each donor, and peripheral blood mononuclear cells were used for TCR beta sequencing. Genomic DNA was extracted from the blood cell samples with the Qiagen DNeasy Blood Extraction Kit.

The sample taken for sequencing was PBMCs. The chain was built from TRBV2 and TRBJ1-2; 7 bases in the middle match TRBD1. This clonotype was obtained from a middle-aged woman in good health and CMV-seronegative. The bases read TGTGCCAGCAGCCGGGACAGCTTTTATGGCTACACCTTC. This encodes CASSRDSFYGYTF. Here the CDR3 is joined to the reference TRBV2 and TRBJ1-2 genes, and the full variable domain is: EPEVTQTPSHQVTQMGQEVILRCVPISNHLYFYWYRQILGQKVEFLVSFYNNEISEKSEIFDDQFSVERPDGSNFTLKIRSTKLEDSAMYFCASSRDSFYGYTFGSGTRLTVV.